Given below is one T cell receptor beta chain in context. Its antigen remains undetermined. No much larger clone is present one base from it, and per-base qualities are unavailable. This sample was taken from a study of shared clonotypes between healthy human individuals (dated by TCRdb to 2019 to 2021). With regard to the full study: The cohort comprised two women and a few men aged 18 to 49 years. Per donor, leukapheresis produced somewhere between about 0.85 and 9.5 billion PBMCs. For each donor, CD4 naive and CD4 memory were each run on three plates, CD8 naive on two plates, and CD8 memory on one plate. To increase sequencing depth and limit assay-specific biases, different laboratories used diverse techniques to prepare libraries and sequence TCR repertoires. To estimate repertoire size and how much clonotypes are shared between individuals, the study performed deep sequencing of blood TCR repertoires from roughly five healthy adults. General conclusions and limits of the study: Incomplete sequencing was indicated by rarefaction of sorted-subset datasets, despite the large sequencing depth. Approximately 5% of naive CD4, 3.5% of naive CD8, roughly 2.5% of memory CD4, and about 0.4% of memory CD8 clonotypes were shared across several donors. Sampling was limited to blood, and TCR repertoires in tissue likely differ from TCR repertoires in blood. Estimated clonotype richness was generally larger for naive than for memory subsets. Based on pairwise subsampling, the degree of clonotype sharing among donors was expected to be affected by sequencing depth. Clonotypes shared by all four sorted-subset donors showed higher generation probabilities than non-shared clonotypes. Because the study included only a small number of donors, the genetic and exposure-history diversity represented was limited.

Donors were healthy HIV-negative adults with no recently reported acute infections or vaccinations. Every donor was a Caucasian adult living in Nashville, Tennessee, USA. CD4+ T cells were enriched through magnetic negative selection, after which naive cells were positively selected on CD45RA and the remaining negative fraction served as the memory subset. Blood was collected by leukapheresis, and PBMCs were isolated by Ficoll-Histopaque density gradient centrifugation and then cryopreserved in liquid nitrogen vapor phase. Analytical flow cytometry was used to check the purity and quantity of every magnetically sorted T cell population. Each sorted fraction had its genomic DNA isolated and then quantified by UV absorbance on a Nanodrop 2000c. TCR CDR3 regions were amplified from genomic DNA by multiplex PCR using the deep immunoSEQ assay. For each cell subset, the extracted genomic DNA was distributed evenly across all wells of several immunoSEQ 96-well plates, and each plate served as one replicate. For sorted subsets, approximately 200 ng of genomic DNA, equivalent to around 29,000 T cell genomes, went into each replicate PCR. Purified libraries were quantified with a Qubit 3.0 fluorometer, sized on a Bioanalyzer 2100, and re-quantified with the KAPA Library Quantification kit. A separate single-read 150-cycle Illumina NextSeq 550 flow cell was used to sequence each immunoSEQ 96-well plate. Processing in the source paper ran as follows. The immunoSEQ output contained only junctional sequences without quality scores, so filtering could not match that applied to full-length reads. To assign V/J genes and CDR3, sequences were annotated using PyIR, a Python wrapper for IgBLAST v1.9, with IMGT germline references. Reads were filtered out if the reads had weak V/J assignments (E-value above 1e-6), no CDR3, stop codons, out-of-frame junctions, or ambiguous translated residues. V3J clonotypes were defined as sequences sharing the same inferred V gene, J gene, and CDR3 amino acid sequence. Percentage overlap between repertoires was computed as shared unique clonotypes divided by the size of the smaller repertoire. RTK rarefaction, the Chao1 estimator, and Recon v2.1 estimates of unobserved clonotypes were used to assess repertoire richness. OLGA was used to compute generation probabilities for all TCRbeta clonotypes that the gDNA method yielded from a few donors. The clones in this table, taken by TCRdb from immuneACCESS, are in-frame only. Not every clone is retained; where verified, under half of the shortfall comes from an unresolved V gene, and the cause of the rest is unknown. V and J calls plus clone size are reproduced from that table; the DNA served to infer D and trimming. The sample data list some 2,000,000 clones, and approximately 96% of these were observed just once. The top ten hold roughly 0.13% of the sample.

There are 14 amino acids in the CDR3, from cysteine to phenylalanine inclusive. Left in the record is the CDR3 DNA by itself, 42 bases read in frame from the first base. The germline V gene encodes CDR1 MNHNY and CDR2 SVGAGI (reference sequence). Unmatched junction bases come to 3, with V trimmed by 5 bases and J by 4 bases. Specimen: naive CD4+ T cells sorted from blood. The cell subset or site label for this specimen denotes: CD45RA+ positively selected. This clonotype was obtained from a man in his late teens or twenties in good health. The V gene is TRBV6-6 and the J gene is TRBJ1-5, with TRBD1 identical over 9 junction bases. CDR3 region: CASSTDRGNQPQHF. The nucleotide sequence is TGTGCCAGCAGTACTGACAGGGGGAATCAGCCCCAGCATTTT.